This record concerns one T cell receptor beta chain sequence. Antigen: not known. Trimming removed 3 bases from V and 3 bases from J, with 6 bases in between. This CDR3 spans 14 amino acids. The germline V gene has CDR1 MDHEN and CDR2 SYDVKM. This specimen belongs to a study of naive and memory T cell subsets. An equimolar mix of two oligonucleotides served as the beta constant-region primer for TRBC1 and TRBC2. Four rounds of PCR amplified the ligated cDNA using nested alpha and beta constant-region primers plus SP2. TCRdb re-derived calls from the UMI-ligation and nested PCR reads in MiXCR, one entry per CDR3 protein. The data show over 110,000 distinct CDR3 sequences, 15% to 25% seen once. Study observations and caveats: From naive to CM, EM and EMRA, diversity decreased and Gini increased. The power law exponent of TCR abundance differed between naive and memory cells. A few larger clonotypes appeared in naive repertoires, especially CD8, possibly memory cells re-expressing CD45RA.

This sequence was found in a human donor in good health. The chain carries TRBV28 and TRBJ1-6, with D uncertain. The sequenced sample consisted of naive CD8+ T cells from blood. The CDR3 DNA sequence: TGTGCCAGCAGTTTTAAGGGCTATAATTCACCCCTCCACTTT. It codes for CASSFKGYNSPLHF.